This T cell receptor beta chain was sequenced in a study of beta chain features in type 1 diabetes (dated 2018 in TCRdb). For context, the study as a whole: Patients and healthy donors did not differ in mean age, gender distribution, total cell number or subset yield. A total of about 100 million sorted cells were examined across all samples, and RNA yield correlated strongly with the number of cells per subset. In the study, TCRB repertoires of sorted circulating CD4+ T cell subsets from recently diagnosed type 1 diabetes patients were compared with those of matched healthy donors. Whereas all 28 donors provided naive and central memory subsets, regulatory and stem cell-like memory subsets were isolated from just 8 patients and about 8 healthy donors.

The High Capacity cDNA Reverse Transcription Kit was used to reverse transcribe all of the isolated RNA, meaning that expressed TCRB transcripts were what got sequenced. Deep immunoSEQ sequencing was applied to naive, central memory and regulatory T cell samples, giving an average of roughly 3.5 million total reads per sample. Sorted cells were lysed in RLT buffer, and RNA was extracted using DNase-treated RNeasy Micro or Mini kits according to cell number. To prevent cross-contamination, every cell subset was processed on its own, while patient and healthy donor samples were processed together. The immunoSEQ multiplex PCR was used to amplify TCRB sequences from cDNA, yielding 87-bp fragments that span the CDR3 region. Amplicons were sequenced on the Illumina HiSeq platform. Per the source publication's procedure: PCR bias was corrected computationally using synthetic template baselines, and reads within Hamming distance 2 were collapsed, with unmergeable singletons discarded. Reads were aligned to IMGT to assign V, D and J genes, CDR3 length, and insertions or deletions at six rearrangement sites. Within each subset, clonotype counts were normalized to the number of sorted cells before true diversity and Gini coefficients were calculated with the tcR R package. Repertoire sharing was quantified using the overlap coefficient calculated on TCRB nucleotide sequences. Out-of-frame TCRB sequences from naive cells were analyzed as a proxy for the pre-selection repertoire. Entries here come from immuneACCESS through TCRdb and include only in-frame sequences with V and J called. Some clones fail to appear in such tables; in the studies checked, an unresolved V gene covers under half of the shortfall, and the cause of the remainder is unknown. D and trimming were read from the DNA, whereas the V and J calls and clone size are those reported in that table. For this sample the table gives over 200,000 clones, of which about a tenth were detected only once. About 0.018% of the sample belongs to the ten largest clones.

Study-level results and caveats: Because cDNA rather than genomic DNA was sequenced, highly expressing activated cells could have been over-represented, although no difference in activation and CD3 levels was found between groups. Type 1 diabetes patients showed a moderate but significant shortening of TCRB CDR3 length in all four CD4+ subsets. Because the HLA sub-analyses included only small numbers of individuals, any influence of HLA type on TCRB rearrangement was left unresolved. Shorter templates might have been favored by PCR, but patient and control samples were amplified and corrected together, so both groups would have been affected equally by any skew. Patients with type 1 diabetes made fewer insertions and deleted more nucleotides at VDJ recombination sites, implying thymic rearrangement abnormalities. Naive, central memory and regulatory TCRB repertoires appeared more similar among patients than among healthy donors.

From each donor, a single peripheral blood sample of about 100 mL on average was drawn into heparinised tubes. Naive, central memory, regulatory and stem cell-like memory CD4+ T cells were sorted on a BD FACSAria II using a panel including CD45RO, CCR7, CD25, CD127, CD95 and CD27. A purity above 95% was achieved for all sorted populations. PBMCs were isolated immediately by Lymphoprep density gradient centrifugation and stained directly without culture. Samples were stained and sorted in pairs, with one healthy donor and one patient per experiment, so that batch effects were minimized. A note on this clone: The specificity of this receptor is unknown. Base qualities were left out, and no much larger clone turns up one base away.

Spanning cysteine to phenylalanine, the CDR3 consists of 13 amino acids. The CDR3 DNA has 39 bases and is translated from base 1. Trimming removed 6 bases from V and 3 bases from J, leaving 15 bases between the germline ends. CDR1 and CDR2, per the germline V gene, are SQVTM and ANQGSEA. The sequence derives from a man younger than 40 with type 1 diabetes. Recombination connected TRBV29-1 to TRBJ2-7, with a tentative D gene TRBD2 over 6 matching bases. Sequencing was done on a sample of naive CD4+ T cells from blood. In the paper's terms, the cell subset or site label means: true naive CD4+ T cells. Here the CDR3 is given as CSVTGANHYEQYF. The bases are TGCAGCGTGACGGGAGCGAACCACTACGAGCAGTACTTC.